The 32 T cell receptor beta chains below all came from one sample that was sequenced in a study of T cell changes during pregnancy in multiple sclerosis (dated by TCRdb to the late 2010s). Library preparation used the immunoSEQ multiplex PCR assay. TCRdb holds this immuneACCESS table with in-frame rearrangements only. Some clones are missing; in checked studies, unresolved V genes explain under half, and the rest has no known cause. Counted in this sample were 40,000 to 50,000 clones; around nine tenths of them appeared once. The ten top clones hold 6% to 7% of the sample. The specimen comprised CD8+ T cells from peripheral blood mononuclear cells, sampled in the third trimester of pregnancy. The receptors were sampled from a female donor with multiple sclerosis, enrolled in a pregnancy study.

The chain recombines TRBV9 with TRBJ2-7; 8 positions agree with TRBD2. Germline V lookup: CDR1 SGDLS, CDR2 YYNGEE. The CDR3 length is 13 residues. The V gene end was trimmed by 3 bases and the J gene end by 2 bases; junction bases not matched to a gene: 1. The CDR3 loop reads CASSAGLAYEQYF. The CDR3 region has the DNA TGTGCCAGCAGCGCGGGACTAGCCTACGAGCAGTACTTC. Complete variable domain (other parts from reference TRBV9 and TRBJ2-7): DSGVTQTPKHLITATGQRVTLRCSPRSGDLSVYWYQQSLDQGLQFLIQYYNGEERAKGNILERFSAQQFPDLHSELNLSSLELGDSALYFCASSAGLAYEQYFGPGTRLTVT.

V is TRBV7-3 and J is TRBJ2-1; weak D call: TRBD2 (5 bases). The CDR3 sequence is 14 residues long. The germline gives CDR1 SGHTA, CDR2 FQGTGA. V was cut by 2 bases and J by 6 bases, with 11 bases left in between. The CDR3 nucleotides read TGTGCCAGCAGCTTAGGAAGTGCGGGCAATGAGCAGTTCTTC. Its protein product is CASSLGSAGNEQFF.

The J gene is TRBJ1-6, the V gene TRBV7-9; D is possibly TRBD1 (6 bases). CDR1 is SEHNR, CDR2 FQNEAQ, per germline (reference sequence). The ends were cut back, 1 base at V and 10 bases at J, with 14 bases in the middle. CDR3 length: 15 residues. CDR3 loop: CASSLDSGVRSPLHF. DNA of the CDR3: TGTGCCAGCAGCTTAGATTCAGGGGTGAGGTCACCCCTCCACTTT.

The CDR3 nucleotides read TGTGCCAGCAGCCCCCCCGGGATTTACTACAATGAGCAGTTCTTC. It codes for CASSPPGIYYNEQFF. V usage is TRBV5-4 and J usage is TRBJ2-1; a weak D match, TRBD2 (5 bases). Germline-derived CDR1 and CDR2 are SGHNT and YYREEE (reference sequence). Trimming stripped 4 bases from V and 3 bases from J, with 14 bases between. This CDR3 region has 15 residues.

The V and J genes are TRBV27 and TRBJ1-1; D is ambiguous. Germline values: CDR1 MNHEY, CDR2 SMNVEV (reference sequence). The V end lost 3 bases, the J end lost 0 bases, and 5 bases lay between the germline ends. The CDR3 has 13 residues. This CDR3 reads CASSLYVNTEAFF. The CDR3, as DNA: TGTGCCAGCAGTTTGTATGTGAACACTGAAGCTTTCTTT.

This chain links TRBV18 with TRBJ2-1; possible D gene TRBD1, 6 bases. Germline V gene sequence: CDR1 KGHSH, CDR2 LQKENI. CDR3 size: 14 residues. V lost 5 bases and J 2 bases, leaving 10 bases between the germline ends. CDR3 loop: CASSADRTYNEQFF. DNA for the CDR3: TGTGCCAGCTCAGCTGACAGGACCTACAATGAGCAGTTCTTC.

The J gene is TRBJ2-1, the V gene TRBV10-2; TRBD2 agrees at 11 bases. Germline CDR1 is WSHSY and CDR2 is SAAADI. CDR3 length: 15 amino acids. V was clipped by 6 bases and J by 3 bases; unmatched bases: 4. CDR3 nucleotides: TGCGCCAGCAGGGATACTAGCGGGAGCTACAATGAGCAGTTCTTC. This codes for CASRDTSGSYNEQFF.

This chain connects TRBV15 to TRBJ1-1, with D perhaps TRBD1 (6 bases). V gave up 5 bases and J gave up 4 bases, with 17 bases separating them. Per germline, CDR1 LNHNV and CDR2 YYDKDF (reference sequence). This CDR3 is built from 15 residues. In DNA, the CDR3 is TGTGCCACCAGCGAAGGCAGGGAGGGGGGCACTGAAGCTTTCTTT. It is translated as CATSEGREGGTEAFF.

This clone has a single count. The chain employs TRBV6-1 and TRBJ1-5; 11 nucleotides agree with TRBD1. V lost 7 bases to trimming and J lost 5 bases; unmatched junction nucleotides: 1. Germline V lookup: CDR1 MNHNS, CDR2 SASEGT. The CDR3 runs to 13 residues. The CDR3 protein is CASKGQGDQPQHF. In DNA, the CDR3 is TGTGCCAGCAAGGGACAGGGGGATCAGCCCCAGCATTTT.

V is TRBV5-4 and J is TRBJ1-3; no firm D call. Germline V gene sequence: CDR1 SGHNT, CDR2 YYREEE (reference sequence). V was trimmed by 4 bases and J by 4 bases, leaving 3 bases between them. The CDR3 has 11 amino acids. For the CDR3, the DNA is TGTGCCAGCAGCCGGGGAAACACCATATATTTT. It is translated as CASSRGNTIYF.

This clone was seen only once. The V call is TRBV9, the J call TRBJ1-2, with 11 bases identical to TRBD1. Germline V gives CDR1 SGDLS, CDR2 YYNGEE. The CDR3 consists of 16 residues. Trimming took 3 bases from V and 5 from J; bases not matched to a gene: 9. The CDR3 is CASSAAGTGGKYGYTF. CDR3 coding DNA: TGTGCCAGCAGCGCAGCCGGGACAGGGGGTAAATATGGCTACACCTTC. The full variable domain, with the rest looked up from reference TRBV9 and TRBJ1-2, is DSGVTQTPKHLITATGQRVTLRCSPRSGDLSVYWYQQSLDQGLQFLIQYYNGEERAKGNILERFSAQQFPDLHSELNLSSLELGDSALYFCASSAAGTGGKYGYTFGSGTRLTVV.

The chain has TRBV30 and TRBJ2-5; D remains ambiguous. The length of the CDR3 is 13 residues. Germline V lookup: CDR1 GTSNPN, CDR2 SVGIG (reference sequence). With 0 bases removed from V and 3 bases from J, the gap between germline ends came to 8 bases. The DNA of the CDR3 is TGTGCCTGGAGTGTTGCGTTTGAAGAGACCCAGTACTTC. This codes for CAWSVAFEETQYF.

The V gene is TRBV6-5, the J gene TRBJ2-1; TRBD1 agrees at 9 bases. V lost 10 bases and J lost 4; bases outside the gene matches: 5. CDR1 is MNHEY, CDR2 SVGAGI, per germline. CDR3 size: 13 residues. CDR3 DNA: TGTGCCACCTCCGGGACAGGGTACAATGAGCAGTTCTTC. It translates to CATSGTGYNEQFF.

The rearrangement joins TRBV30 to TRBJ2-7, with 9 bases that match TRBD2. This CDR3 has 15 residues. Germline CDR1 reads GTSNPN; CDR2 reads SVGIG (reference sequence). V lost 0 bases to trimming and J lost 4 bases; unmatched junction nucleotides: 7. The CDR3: CAWSVSSGVRYEQYF. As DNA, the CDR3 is TGTGCCTGGAGTGTATCTAGCGGGGTACGATACGAGCAGTACTTC.

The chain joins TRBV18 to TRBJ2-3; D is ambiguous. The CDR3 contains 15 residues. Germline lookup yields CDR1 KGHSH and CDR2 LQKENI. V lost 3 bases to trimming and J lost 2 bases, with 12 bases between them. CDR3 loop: CASSPLGSYTDTQYF. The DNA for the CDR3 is TGTGCCAGCTCACCGCTCGGGTCCTACACAGATACGCAGTATTTT.

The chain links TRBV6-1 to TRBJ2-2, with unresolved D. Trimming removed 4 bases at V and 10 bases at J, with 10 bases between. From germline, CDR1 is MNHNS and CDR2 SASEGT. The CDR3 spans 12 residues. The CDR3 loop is CASSVWPPELFF. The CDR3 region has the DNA TGTGCCAGCAGTGTATGGCCCCCGGAGCTGTTTTTT.

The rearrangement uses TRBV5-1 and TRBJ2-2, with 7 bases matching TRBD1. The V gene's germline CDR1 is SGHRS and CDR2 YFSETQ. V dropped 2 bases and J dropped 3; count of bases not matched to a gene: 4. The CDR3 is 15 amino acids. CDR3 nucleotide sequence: TGCGCCAGCAGCTTAGGCGACAGGGACACCGGGGAGCTGTTTTTT. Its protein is CASSLGDRDTGELFF.

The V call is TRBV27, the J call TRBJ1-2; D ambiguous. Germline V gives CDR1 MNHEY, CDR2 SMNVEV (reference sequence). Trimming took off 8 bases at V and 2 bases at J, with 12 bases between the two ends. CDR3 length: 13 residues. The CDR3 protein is CASGMGPNYGYTF. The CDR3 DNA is TGTGCCAGCGGAATGGGCCCCAACTATGGCTACACCTTC.

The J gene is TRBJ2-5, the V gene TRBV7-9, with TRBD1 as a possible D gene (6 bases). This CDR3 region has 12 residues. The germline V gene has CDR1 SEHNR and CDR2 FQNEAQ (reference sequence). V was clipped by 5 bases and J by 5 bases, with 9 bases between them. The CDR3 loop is CASSGDTETQYF. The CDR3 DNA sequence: TGTGCCAGCAGCGGGGACACGGAGACCCAGTACTTC.

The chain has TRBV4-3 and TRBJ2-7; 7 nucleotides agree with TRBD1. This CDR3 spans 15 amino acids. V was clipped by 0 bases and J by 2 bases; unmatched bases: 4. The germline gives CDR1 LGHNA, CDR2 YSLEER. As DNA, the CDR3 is TGCGCCAGCAGCCAAGACATGAGGGGGCCCTACGAGCAGTACTTC. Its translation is CASSQDMRGPYEQYF.

CDR3 loop: CASSSRDTYTDTQYF. The CDR3 bases are TGTGCCAGCAGCTCCCGGGACACTTACACAGATACGCAGTATTTT. The chain combines TRBV7-6 with TRBJ2-3; D is perhaps TRBD1 (6 bases). V was trimmed by 4 bases and J by 2 bases, leaving 13 bases between them. The V gene's germline CDR1 is SGHVS and CDR2 FNYEAQ. The CDR3 spans 15 residues.

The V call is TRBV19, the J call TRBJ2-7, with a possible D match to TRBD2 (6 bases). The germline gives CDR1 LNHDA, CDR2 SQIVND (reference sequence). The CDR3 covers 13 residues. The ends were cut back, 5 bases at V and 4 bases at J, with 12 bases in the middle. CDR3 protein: CASSRDSGYEQYF. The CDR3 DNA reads TGTGCCAGTAGTCGGGATAGCGGTTACGAGCAGTACTTC.

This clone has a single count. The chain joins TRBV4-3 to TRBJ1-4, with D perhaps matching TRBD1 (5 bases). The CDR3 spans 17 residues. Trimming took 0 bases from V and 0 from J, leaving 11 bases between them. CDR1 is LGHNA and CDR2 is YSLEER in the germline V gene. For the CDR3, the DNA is TGCGCCAGCAGCCAAGAGACAGCCTCTTCAACTAATGAAAAACTGTTTTTT. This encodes CASSQETASSTNEKLFF.

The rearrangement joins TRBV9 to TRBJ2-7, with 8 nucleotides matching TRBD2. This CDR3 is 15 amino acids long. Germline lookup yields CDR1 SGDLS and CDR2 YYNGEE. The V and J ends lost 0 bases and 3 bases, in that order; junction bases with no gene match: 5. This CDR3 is CASSVEPSGFYEQYF. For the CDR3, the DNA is TGTGCCAGCAGCGTAGAGCCTAGCGGGTTCTACGAGCAGTACTTC.

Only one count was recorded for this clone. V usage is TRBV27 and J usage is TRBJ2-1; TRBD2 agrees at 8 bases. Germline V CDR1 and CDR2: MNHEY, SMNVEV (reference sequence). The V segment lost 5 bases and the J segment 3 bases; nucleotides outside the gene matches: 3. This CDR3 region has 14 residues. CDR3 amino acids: CASSTAGGYNEQFF. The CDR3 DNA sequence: TGTGCCAGCAGTACGGCGGGGGGCTACAATGAGCAGTTCTTC.

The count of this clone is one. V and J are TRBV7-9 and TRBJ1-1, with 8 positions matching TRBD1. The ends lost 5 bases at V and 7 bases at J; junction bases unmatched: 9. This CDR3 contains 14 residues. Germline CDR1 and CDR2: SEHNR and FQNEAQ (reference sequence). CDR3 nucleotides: TGTGCCAGCAGCCCACCTGTGGACAGGGATGAAGCTTTCTTT. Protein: CASSPPVDRDEAFF.

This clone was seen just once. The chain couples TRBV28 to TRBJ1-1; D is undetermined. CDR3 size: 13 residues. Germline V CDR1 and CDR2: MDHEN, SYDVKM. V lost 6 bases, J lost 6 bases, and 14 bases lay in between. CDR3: CASSAVFGAEAFF. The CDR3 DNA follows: TGTGCCAGCAGCGCAGTGTTCGGGGCTGAAGCTTTCTTT.

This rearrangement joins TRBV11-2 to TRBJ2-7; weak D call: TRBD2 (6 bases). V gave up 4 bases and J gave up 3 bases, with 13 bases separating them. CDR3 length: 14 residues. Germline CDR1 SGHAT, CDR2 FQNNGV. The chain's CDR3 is CASSWEADFYEQYF. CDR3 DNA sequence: TGTGCCAGCAGCTGGGAGGCGGATTTCTACGAGCAGTACTTC.

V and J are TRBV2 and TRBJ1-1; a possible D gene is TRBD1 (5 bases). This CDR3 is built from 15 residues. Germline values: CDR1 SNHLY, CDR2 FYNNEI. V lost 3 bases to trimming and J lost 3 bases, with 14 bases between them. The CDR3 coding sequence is TGTGCCAGCAGTGAGGGGGGGTACGGGGACACTGAAGCTTTCTTT. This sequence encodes CASSEGGYGDTEAFF.

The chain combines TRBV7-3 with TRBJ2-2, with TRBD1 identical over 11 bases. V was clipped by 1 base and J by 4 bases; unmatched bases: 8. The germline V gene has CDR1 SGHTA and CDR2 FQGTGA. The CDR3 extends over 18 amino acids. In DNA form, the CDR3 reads TGTGCCAGCAGCTTAAGGCCACCGGGACAGGGGGTCACCGGGGAGCTGTTTTTT. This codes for CASSLRPPGQGVTGELFF.

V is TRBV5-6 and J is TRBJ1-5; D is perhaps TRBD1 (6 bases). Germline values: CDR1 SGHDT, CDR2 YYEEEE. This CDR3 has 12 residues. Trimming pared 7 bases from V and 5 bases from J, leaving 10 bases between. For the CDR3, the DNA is TGTGCCAGCGGTAACAGGGATCAGCCCCAGCATTTT. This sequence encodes CASGNRDQPQHF.

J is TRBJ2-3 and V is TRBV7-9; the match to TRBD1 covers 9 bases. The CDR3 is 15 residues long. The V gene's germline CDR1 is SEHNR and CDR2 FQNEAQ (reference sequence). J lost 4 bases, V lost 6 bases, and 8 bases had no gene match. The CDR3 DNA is TGTGCCAGCAGTCACCCTGGACAGGGGCCAGATACGCAGTATTTT. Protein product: CASSHPGQGPDTQYF.